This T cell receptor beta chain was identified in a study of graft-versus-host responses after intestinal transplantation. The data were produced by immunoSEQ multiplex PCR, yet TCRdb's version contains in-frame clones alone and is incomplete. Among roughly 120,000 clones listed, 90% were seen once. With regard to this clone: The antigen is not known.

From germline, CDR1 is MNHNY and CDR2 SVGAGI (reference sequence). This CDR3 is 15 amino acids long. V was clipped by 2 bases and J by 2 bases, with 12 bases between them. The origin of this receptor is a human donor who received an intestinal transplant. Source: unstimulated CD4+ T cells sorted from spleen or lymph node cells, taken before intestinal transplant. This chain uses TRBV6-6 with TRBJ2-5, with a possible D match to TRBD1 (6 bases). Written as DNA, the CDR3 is TGTGCCAGCAGTTACGGAACGACAGGACAAGAGACCCAGTACTTC. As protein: CASSYGTTGQETQYF.